The clone carrying this T cell receptor (beta chain) showed up many times. Its antigen is unknown. The CDR3 contains 15 residues. V was shortened by 3 bases and J by 4 bases, with 12 bases between the two germline ends. Treg sorting used a CD4+CD25+CD127-/low gate. Full-length variable regions came from constant-region reverse primers plus semi-nested Nested Universal Primer A PCR. TCRdb ran MiXCR on the 5' RACE reads and lists one entry per CDR3 protein. The repertoire holds fewer than 55,000 distinct CDR3 sequences, with 20% to 25% as singletons. Study outcomes and limitations: Tumor memory CD4+ T cell TCR gene usage was found to cluster with blood and lymph node memory CD4+ cells and with lymph node naive CD4+ cells.

The specimen sequenced was Tregs sorted from a lymph node. The clonotype comes from a female donor with breast cancer. This chain links TRBV12-3 or TRBV12-4 with TRBJ1-4; D ambiguous. CDR3 nucleotide sequence: TGTGCCAGCAGTTTGAGGGAGAGTGGTAATGAAAAACTGTTTTTT. It codes for CASSLRESGNEKLFF.